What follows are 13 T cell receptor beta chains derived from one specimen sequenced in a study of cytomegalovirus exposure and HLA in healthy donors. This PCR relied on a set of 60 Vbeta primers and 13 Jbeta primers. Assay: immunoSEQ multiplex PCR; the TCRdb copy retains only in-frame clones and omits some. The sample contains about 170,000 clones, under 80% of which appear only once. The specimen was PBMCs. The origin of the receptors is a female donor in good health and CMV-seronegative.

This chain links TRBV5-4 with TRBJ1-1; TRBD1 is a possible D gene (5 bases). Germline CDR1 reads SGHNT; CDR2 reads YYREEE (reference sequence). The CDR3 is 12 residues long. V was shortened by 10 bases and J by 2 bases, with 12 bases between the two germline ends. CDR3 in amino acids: CASGQGNTEAFF. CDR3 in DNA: TGTGCCTCCGGGCAGGGAAACACTGAAGCTTTCTTT.

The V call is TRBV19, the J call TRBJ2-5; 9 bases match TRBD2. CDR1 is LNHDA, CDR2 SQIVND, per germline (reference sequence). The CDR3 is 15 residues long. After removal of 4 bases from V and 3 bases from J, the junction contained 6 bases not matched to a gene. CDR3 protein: CASSNHLAGKETQYF. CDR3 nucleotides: TGTGCCAGTAGTAACCACCTAGCGGGAAAAGAGACCCAGTACTTC.

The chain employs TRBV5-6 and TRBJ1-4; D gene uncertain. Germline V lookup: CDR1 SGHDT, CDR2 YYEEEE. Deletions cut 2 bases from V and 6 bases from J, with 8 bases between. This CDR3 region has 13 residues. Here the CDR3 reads CASSLQRDEKLFF. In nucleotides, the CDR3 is TGTGCCAGCAGCTTACAACGGGATGAAAAACTGTTTTTT. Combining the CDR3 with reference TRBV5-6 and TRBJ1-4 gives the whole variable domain DAGVTQSPTHLIKTRGQQVTLRCSPKSGHDTVSWYQQALGQGPQFIFQYYEEEERQRGNFPDRFSGHQFPNYSSELNVNALLLGDSALYLCASSLQRDEKLFFGSGTQLSVL.

CDR3: CASSHSPTGNTEAFF. The CDR3 DNA is TGCGCCAGCAGCCATTCGCCGACAGGGAACACTGAAGCTTTCTTT. This chain connects TRBV4-1 to TRBJ1-1, with D maybe TRBD1 (6 bases). Germline CDR1 and CDR2: MGHRA and YSYEKL. The ends were cut back, 3 bases at V and 1 base at J, with 12 bases in the middle. The CDR3 runs to 15 residues.

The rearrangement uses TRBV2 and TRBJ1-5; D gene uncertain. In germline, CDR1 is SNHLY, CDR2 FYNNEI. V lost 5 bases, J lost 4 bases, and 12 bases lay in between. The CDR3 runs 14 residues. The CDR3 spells CASSTYGDNQPQHF. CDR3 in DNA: TGTGCCAGCAGTACTTACGGGGATAATCAGCCCCAGCATTTT.

This CDR3 is CASSLGGGSRDEQYF. Here the CDR3 DNA reads TGTGCCAGCAGCCTGGGTGGAGGGAGCCGTGACGAGCAGTACTTC. The V call is TRBV5-8, the J call TRBJ2-7; maybe TRBD2 (6 bases). V was pared by 4 bases and J by 5 bases, with 19 bases between. The CDR3 covers 15 residues. Germline V CDR1 and CDR2: SGHTS, YDEGEE.

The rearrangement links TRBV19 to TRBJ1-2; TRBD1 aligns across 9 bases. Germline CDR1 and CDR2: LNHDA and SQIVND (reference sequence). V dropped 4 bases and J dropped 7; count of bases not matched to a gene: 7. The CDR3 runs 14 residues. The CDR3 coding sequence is TGTGCCAGTAGTAATACAGGGGGCACACGTGGCTACACCTTC. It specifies CASSNTGGTRGYTF.

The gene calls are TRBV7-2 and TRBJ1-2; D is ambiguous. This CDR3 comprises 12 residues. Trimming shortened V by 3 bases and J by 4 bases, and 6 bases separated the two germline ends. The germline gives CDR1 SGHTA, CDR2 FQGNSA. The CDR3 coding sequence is TGTGCCAGCAGCTTCTCTCCCTATGGCTACACCTTC. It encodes CASSFSPYGYTF.

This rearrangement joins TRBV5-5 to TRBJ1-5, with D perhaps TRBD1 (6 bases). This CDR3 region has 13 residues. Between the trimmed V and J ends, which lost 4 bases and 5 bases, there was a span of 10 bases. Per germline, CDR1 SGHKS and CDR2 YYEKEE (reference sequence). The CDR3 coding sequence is TGTGCCAGCAGCCGACAGGCAGATCAGCCCCAGCATTTT. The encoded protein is CASSRQADQPQHF.

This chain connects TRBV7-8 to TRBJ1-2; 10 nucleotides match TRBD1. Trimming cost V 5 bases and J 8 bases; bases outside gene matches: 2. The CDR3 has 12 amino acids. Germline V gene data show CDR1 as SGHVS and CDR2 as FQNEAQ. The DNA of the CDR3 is TGTGCCAGCAGCCAGACAGGGGGCGGCTACACCTTC. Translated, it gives CASSQTGGGYTF. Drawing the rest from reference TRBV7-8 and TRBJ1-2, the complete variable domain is GAGVSQSPRYKVAKRGQDVALRCDPISGHVSLFWYQQALGQGPEFLTYFQNEAQLDKSGLPSDRFFAERPEGSVSTLKIQRTQQEDSAVYLCASSQTGGGYTFGSGTRLTVV.

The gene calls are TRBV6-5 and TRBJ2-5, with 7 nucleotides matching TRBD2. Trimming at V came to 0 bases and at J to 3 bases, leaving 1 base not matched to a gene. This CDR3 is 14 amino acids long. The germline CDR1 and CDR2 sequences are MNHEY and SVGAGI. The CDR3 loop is CASSYSGTKETQYF. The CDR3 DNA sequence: TGTGCCAGCAGTTACTCCGGGACTAAAGAGACCCAGTACTTC.

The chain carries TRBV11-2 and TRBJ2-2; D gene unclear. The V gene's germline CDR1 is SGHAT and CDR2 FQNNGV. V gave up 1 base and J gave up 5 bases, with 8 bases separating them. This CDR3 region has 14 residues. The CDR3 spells CASSLVSRTGELFF. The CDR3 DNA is TGTGCCAGCAGCTTAGTTAGCCGAACCGGGGAGCTGTTTTTT. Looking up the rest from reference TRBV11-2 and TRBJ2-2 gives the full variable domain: EAGVAQSPRYKIIEKRQSVAFWCNPISGHATLYWYQQILGQGPKLLIQFQNNGVVDDSQLPKDRFSAERLKGVDSTLKIQPAKLEDSAVYLCASSLVSRTGELFFGEGSRLTVL.

For the CDR3, the DNA is TGTGCCAGCAGACAGGGGGGGAACACCATATATTTT. Translating gives CASRQGGNTIYF. V is TRBV28 and J is TRBJ1-3; 8 positions match TRBD1. V was pared by 6 bases and J by 7 bases, with 2 bases of the junction left unmatched. The CDR3 covers 12 residues. Germline CDR1 and CDR2: MDHEN and SYDVKM.